This T cell receptor beta chain was sequenced in a study of CD8 T cells in ankylosing spondylitis (TCRdb year 2017). Concerning the study at large: T cell receptor beta repertoires were profiled in healthy donors and ankylosing spondylitis patients so that disease-linked TCR variants could be found. In total, the full study cohort was made up of 110 or so healthy donors and 25 ankylosing spondylitis patients. Samples of peripheral blood were taken, and for ankylosing spondylitis patients, synovial fluid was collected as well. Here is what the overall study found, with its caveats: Significant enrichment of the disease-linked clones was reported in matched synovial fluid samples from ankylosing spondylitis patients. Some motif variants were previously reported in synovial fluid and blood of reactive arthritis patients, suggesting common disease-initiation mechanisms. Blood from ankylosing spondylitis patients appeared to be characterized by a TCR beta motif made up of eight highly homologous amino acid variants. In peripheral blood, the disease-linked clones were found at relatively low frequencies and had a CD8+ phenotype.

The sample was run on an Illumina HiSeq 2500. Quantitative 5'-RACE with molecular barcodes was used to prepare TCR beta libraries. In the original analysis: To identify disease-linked TCR variants, a new computational method was used, one built on a probabilistic model of VDJ rearrangement. TCRdb reprocessed the public reads (quality trimming at Q25 with fastp, clone calling with MiXCR) and kept in-frame beta chains. Identical CDR3 proteins give one entry, which carries the most common genes and DNA. Here the V and J calls rest on TCRdb's processing, not on the authors' analysis. The sample yields 500,000 to 550,000 distinct CDR3 sequences; 12% were counted once. The ten largest clones take up approximately 6.2% of the sample. CDR1 MGHDK and CDR2 SYGVNS are derived from the germline V gene. The CDR3 runs 13 residues from the cysteine to the phenylalanine. The entry retains the CDR3 DNA only, 39 bases that are in frame from base 1. V sheds 2 bases and J sheds 5 bases, leaving 9 bases between their ends.

This clonotype was recorded many times. Its antigen remains unidentified. Per-base qualities were not stored, and no clone one base away is much larger. The sample comprised blood, either unsorted or a sorted T cell fraction (not recorded which). The chain was built from TRBV25-1 and TRBJ1-1, with the D segment identity uncertain. The receptor comes from a male donor with ankylosing spondylitis. The CDR3 reads CASSEGGWTEAFF. The DNA reads as follows: TGTGCCAGCAGTGAAGGAGGGTGGACTGAAGCTTTCTTT.